Shown below are 18 T cell receptor beta chains from a single sample sequenced in a study of cytomegalovirus exposure and HLA in healthy donors. The PCR employed 60 Vbeta primers together with 13 Jbeta primers. Libraries were prepared by immunoSEQ multiplex PCR; TCRdb keeps only in-frame clonotypes and omits some of them. The repertoire has some 170,000 clones, around 83% of them found once; the top ten carry about 4%. Sequencing input: PBMCs. The receptors originated from a man aged 50 to 60 in good health and CMV-seropositive.

The chain recombines TRBV28 with TRBJ1-5; D possibly corresponds to TRBD1 (6 bases). The CDR3 consists of 14 residues. V lost 3 bases to trimming and J lost 5 bases, with 11 bases between them. Germline V gene lookup returns CDR1 MDHEN and CDR2 SYDVKM. The CDR3 nucleotides are TGTGCCAGCAGTTTGGGGGGGGGCTATCAGCCCCAGCATTTT. It is translated as CASSLGGGYQPQHF. Using reference TRBV28 and TRBJ1-5 for the parts outside the CDR3, the full variable domain is DVKVTQSSRYLVKRTGEKVFLECVQDMDHENMFWYRQDPGLGLRLIYFSYDVKMKEKGDIPEGYSVSREKKERFSLILESASTNQTSMYLCASSLGGGYQPQHFGDGTRLSIL.

This sequence joins TRBV5-1 and TRBJ2-3, with 8 bases aligning to TRBD1. This CDR3 contains 15 residues. Germline V gene lookup returns CDR1 SGHRS and CDR2 YFSETQ. V was pared by 0 bases and J by 6 bases, with 6 bases of the junction left unmatched. The CDR3 reads CASSLVGRGPDTQYF. The CDR3 DNA reads TGCGCCAGCAGCTTGGTGGGCAGGGGGCCCGATACGCAGTATTTT.

The chain carries TRBV6-5 and TRBJ2-3, with a weak D call TRBD2 (6 bases). Trimming took 5 bases from V and 7 from J, leaving 13 bases between them. The CDR3 sequence is 13 residues long. In germline, CDR1 is MNHEY, CDR2 SVGAGI. In DNA, the CDR3 is TGTGCCAGCAGTCTCCCGGGGAGGCATACGCAGTATTTT. Translating gives CASSLPGRHTQYF.

This clone was picked up a small number of times. The chain couples TRBV10-3 to TRBJ2-1, with a possible D match to TRBD1 (7 bases). The CDR3 has 13 residues. The V and J ends lost 0 bases and 10 bases respectively, with 10 bases between them. In germline, CDR1 is ENHRY, CDR2 SYGVKD. The CDR3 reads CAISESAGGEQFF. In DNA form, the CDR3 reads TGTGCCATCAGTGAGTCGGCAGGGGGGGAGCAGTTCTTC.

CDR3 sequence reads: CASSEIAGGSSYNEQFF. DNA for the CDR3: TGTGCCAGCAGTGAAATTGCCGGCGGGAGCTCCTACAATGAGCAGTTCTTC. The chain uses TRBV6-1 and TRBJ2-1, with 7 positions matching TRBD2. The CDR3 spans 17 residues. Germline lookup yields CDR1 MNHNS and CDR2 SASEGT. J gave up 0 bases and V 2 bases, and 7 bases lay outside the gene matches.

The gene calls are TRBV14 and TRBJ1-3; 9 bases line up with TRBD1. The trim removed 5 bases at V and 7 bases at J, leaving 6 bases unmatched. Germline-derived CDR1 and CDR2 are SGHDN and FVKESK. This CDR3 has 14 amino acids. Written as DNA, the CDR3 is TGTGCCAGCAGCTCTATGGGACAGGGCAACACCATATATTTT. Protein sequence: CASSSMGQGNTIYF.

The chain carries TRBV15 and TRBJ1-2; TRBD1 aligns across 7 bases. The CDR3 loop spans 18 amino acids. Germline V gene data show CDR1 as LNHNV and CDR2 as YYDKDF (reference sequence). V shed 0 bases, J shed 7 bases, and the junction held 17 bases outside the gene matches. CDR3 sequence (DNA): TGTGCCACCAGCAGAGATACCTGGTTAAGGGGGCGCCGAGGTGGCTACACCTTC. It is translated as CATSRDTWLRGRRGGYTF.

The CDR3 DNA reads as TGTGCCAGCAGCTTGGCCGACAGGGTGTATGGCTACACCTTC. It encodes CASSLADRVYGYTF. The chain recombines TRBV5-4 with TRBJ1-2, with TRBD1 matching over 7 bases. Germline assignment: CDR1 SGHNT and CDR2 YYREEE (reference sequence). The CDR3 consists of 14 residues. V lost 0 bases and J lost 5; bases outside the gene matches: 4. Variable domain in full (rest from reference TRBV5-4 and TRBJ1-2): ETGVTQSPTHLIKTRGQQVTLRCSSQSGHNTVSWYQQALGQGPQFIFQYYREEENGRGNFPPRFSGLQFPNYSSELNVNALELDDSALYLCASSLADRVYGYTFGSGTRLTVV.

This rearrangement joins TRBV6-5 to TRBJ2-5; tentative D call: TRBD2 (5 bases). Germline-derived CDR1 and CDR2 are MNHEY and SVGAGI. Between the trimmed V and J ends, which lost 6 bases and 0 bases, there was a span of 5 bases. The CDR3 extends over 12 amino acids. For the CDR3, the DNA is TGTGCCAGCAGGGACTACCAAGAGACCCAGTACTTC. As protein: CASRDYQETQYF.

The sample holds one count of this clone. This chain uses TRBV6-5 with TRBJ2-5; 7 nucleotides line up with TRBD2. V lost 0 bases to trimming and J lost 2 bases; unmatched junction nucleotides: 6. This CDR3 comprises 16 residues. From germline, CDR1 is MNHEY and CDR2 SVGAGI. The CDR3 region has the DNA TGTGCCAGCAGTTACTCTCCTAGCGGAGCACAAGAGACCCAGTACTTC. This gives the protein CASSYSPSGAQETQYF.

CDR3 sequence (DNA): TGTGCCAGTAGTCACACGAGGGGGTTGGTGTACAATGAGCAGTTCTTC. Translation gives CASSHTRGLVYNEQFF. The chain employs TRBV19 and TRBJ2-1; D might be TRBD1 (6 bases). The V end was cut by 5 bases, the J end by 4 bases, with 18 bases between. The CDR3 is 16 amino acids. Germline loops: CDR1 LNHDA, CDR2 SQIVND (reference sequence).

The chain uses TRBV5-1 and TRBJ2-7, with TRBD1 matching 8 bases. The V gene end was trimmed by 4 bases and the J gene end by 6 bases; junction bases not matched to a gene: 6. The CDR3 has 13 residues. Germline V CDR1 and CDR2: SGHRS, YFSETQ. The DNA for the CDR3 is TGCGCCAGCAGCCGGGGACAGGCCCTCGAGCAGTACTTC. Encoded protein: CASSRGQALEQYF.

The gene calls are TRBV7-9 and TRBJ2-1; D is possibly TRBD2 (6 bases). V gave up 4 bases and J gave up 7 bases, with 14 bases separating them. The CDR3 length is 14 residues. Germline V CDR1 and CDR2: SEHNR, FQNEAQ (reference sequence). The CDR3 DNA reads TGTGCCAGCAGCTCCGGAGGGGTCTTTAATGAGCAGTTCTTC. It specifies CASSSGGVFNEQFF.

This clone was seen only once. This rearrangement joins TRBV5-1 to TRBJ1-2, with 10 bases identical to TRBD1. Germline values: CDR1 SGHRS, CDR2 YFSETQ. Trimming cost V 4 bases and J 12 bases; bases outside gene matches: 6. This CDR3 comprises 12 residues. The CDR3 is CASSPDRGENTF. The CDR3, as DNA: TGCGCCAGCAGCCCGGACAGGGGGGAAAACACCTTC. The variable domain in full, completed from reference TRBV5-1 and TRBJ1-2, reads KAGVTQTPRYLIKTRGQQVTLSCSPISGHRSVSWYQQTPGQGLQFLFEYFSETQRNKGNFPGRFSGRQFSNSRSEMNVSTLELGDSALYLCASSPDRGENTFGSGTRLTVV.

The gene calls are TRBV28 and TRBJ2-1; 9 bases match TRBD1. Germline V gene sequence: CDR1 MDHEN, CDR2 SYDVKM. Germline trimming cut 2 bases from V and 5 bases from J; bases unmatched to any gene: 4. There are 15 residues in the CDR3. The chain's CDR3 is CASSLDRGANNEQFF. For the CDR3, the DNA is TGTGCCAGCAGTTTAGACAGGGGGGCCAACAATGAGCAGTTCTTC. The full variable domain, its missing parts supplied by reference TRBV28 and TRBJ2-1, is DVKVTQSSRYLVKRTGEKVFLECVQDMDHENMFWYRQDPGLGLRLIYFSYDVKMKEKGDIPEGYSVSREKKERFSLILESASTNQTSMYLCASSLDRGANNEQFFGPGTRLTVL.

V usage is TRBV6-1 and J usage is TRBJ1-1; D gene uncertain. The germline V and J ends were trimmed by 3 bases and 5 bases, with 13 bases remaining between them. The CDR3 length is 14 residues. CDR1 and CDR2 from the germline V gene are MNHNS and SASEGT. The CDR3: CASSEEVSGTEAFF. CDR3 coding DNA: TGTGCCAGCAGTGAGGAAGTTTCGGGAACTGAAGCTTTCTTT.

The chain employs TRBV6-6 and TRBJ2-7; D gene ambiguous. This CDR3 contains 12 residues. The germline V gene has CDR1 MNHNY and CDR2 SVGAGI (reference sequence). V was clipped by 5 bases and J by 7 bases, with 12 bases between them. The CDR3 DNA sequence: TGTGCCAGCAGTCATAAGGAGAGGGAGCAGTACTTC. It yields the protein CASSHKEREQYF.

The J gene is TRBJ2-7, the V gene TRBV6-6, with TRBD2 matching 7 bases. The V gene's germline CDR1 is MNHNY and CDR2 SVGAGI (reference sequence). Trimming took 7 bases from V and 7 from J; bases not matched to a gene: 4. The CDR3 spans 11 residues. The CDR3 protein is CASNAGVEQYF. CDR3 DNA: TGTGCCAGCAATGCGGGAGTTGAGCAGTACTTC.